What follows is one T cell receptor (beta chain) and its context. The ends lost 8 bases at V and 1 base at J; junction bases unmatched: 9. The CDR3 is made up of 17 amino acids. Germline lookup yields CDR1 KGHDR and CDR2 SFDVKD. These data belong to a study of blood T cell repertoires in COVID-19. Study overall: Acute and convalescent COVID-19 samples came from the United States, Italy and Spain. Sample material is recorded as cDNA or gDNA derived from T cells, B-cell-depleted T cells, or PBMCs.

Authors' methods: The assay estimated nucleated cells by amplifying reference gene primers. Profiled with immunoSEQ multiplex PCR; TCRdb holds only in-frame clones, not every one. That table gives V, J and clone size, and the DNA gave D and trimming. The sample carries some 130,000 clones, roughly 83% recorded once. The chain couples TRBV24-1 to TRBJ2-1; the match to TRBD2 covers 11 bases. The origin of this receptor is a man aged 60-69 years with acute or convalescent COVID-19. Sequencing was done on a sample of peripheral blood. CDR3 sequence reads: CATMGSGRATSYNEQFF. CDR3 nucleotides: TGTGCCACCATGGGTAGCGGGAGGGCCACGTCCTACAATGAGCAGTTCTTC.